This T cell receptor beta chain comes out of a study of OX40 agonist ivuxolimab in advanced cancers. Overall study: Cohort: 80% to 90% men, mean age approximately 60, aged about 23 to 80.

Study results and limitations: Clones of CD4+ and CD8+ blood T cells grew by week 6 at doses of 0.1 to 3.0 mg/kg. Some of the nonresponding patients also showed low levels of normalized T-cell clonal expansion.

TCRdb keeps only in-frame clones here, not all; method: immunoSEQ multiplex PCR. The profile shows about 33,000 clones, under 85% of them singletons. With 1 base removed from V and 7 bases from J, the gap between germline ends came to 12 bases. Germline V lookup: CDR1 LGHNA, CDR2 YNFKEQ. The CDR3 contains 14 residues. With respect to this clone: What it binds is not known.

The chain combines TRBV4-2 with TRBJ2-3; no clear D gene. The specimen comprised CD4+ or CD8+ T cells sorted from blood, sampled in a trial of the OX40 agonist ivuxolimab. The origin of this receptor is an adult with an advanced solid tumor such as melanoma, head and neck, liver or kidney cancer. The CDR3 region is CASSQVLPLNTQYF. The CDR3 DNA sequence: TGTGCCAGCAGCCAAGTTCTCCCGTTGAATACGCAGTATTTT.